Listed below are T cell receptor beta chains from one sample, sequenced in a study of blood T cell repertoires in COVID-19. The repertoire was sequenced with immunoSEQ multiplex PCR; TCRdb's copy has only in-frame clones and lacks some. The sample consists of some 120,000 clones, approximately 84% of them appearing once. The sample taken for sequencing was peripheral blood. The receptors here all came from a man in his 70s with active or convalescent COVID-19. Both conserved end residues are part of each CDR3. D genes are given only for firm matches. Clone size is shown for a subset of rows, as once, few, many or a class of expanded clone.

V	size	J	D	CDR3	DNA
TRBV25-1	-	TRBJ2-7	-	CASSEWRGIDYEQYF	TGTGCCAGCAGTGAATGGAGGGGAATTGACTACGAGCAGTACTTC
TRBV7-2	-	TRBJ1-1	TRBD1	CASSITGGTEAFF	TGTGCCAGCAGCATAACAGGGGGCACTGAAGCTTTCTTT
TRBV7-3	once	TRBJ2-3	TRBD1	CASSPGGTGADTQYF	TGTGCCAGCAGCCCAGGGGGGACAGGGGCAGATACGCAGTATTTT
TRBV28	-	TRBJ1-2	TRBD1	CASRTTGTYGYTF	TGTGCCAGCAGAACGACAGGGACCTATGGCTACACCTTC
TRBV2	-	TRBJ2-1	TRBD2	CASRFRTSGAYNEQFF	TGTGCCAGCAGATTCCGGACTAGCGGAGCGTACAATGAGCAGTTCTTC
TRBV9	-	TRBJ2-1	TRBD2	CASSRQAGGGNEQFF	TGTGCCAGCAGCAGGCAGGCGGGAGGGGGCAATGAGCAGTTCTTC
TRBV6-5	few	TRBJ2-2	TRBD1	CASTRQGGYTGELFF	TGTGCCAGCACCAGACAGGGCGGATACACCGGGGAGCTGTTTTTT
TRBV2	-	TRBJ1-2	-	CASSEVGARNYGYTF	TGTGCCAGCAGTGAAGTGGGGGCGCGGAACTATGGCTACACCTTC
TRBV19	-	TRBJ2-3	TRBD2	CASTRLADTTDTQYF	TGTGCCAGTACAAGACTAGCGGACACCACAGATACGCAGTATTTT
TRBV3-1/TRBV3-2	once	TRBJ2-1	-	CASSLPGTSLNEQFF	TGTGCCAGCAGCCTCCCCGGGACTTCTCTCAATGAGCAGTTCTTC
TRBV27	-	TRBJ1-6	-	CASSPGGVENSPLHF	TGTGCCAGCAGTCCCGGGGGAGTTGAGAATTCACCCCTCCACTTT
TRBV6-5	-	TRBJ2-7	-	CASSPEPAREQYF	TGTGCCAGCAGTCCGGAGCCAGCTCGGGAGCAGTACTTC
TRBV18	-	TRBJ2-1	TRBD2	CASSRGLAGGLEQFF	TGTGCCAGCTCACGAGGACTAGCGGGGGGCCTTGAGCAGTTCTTC
TRBV11-2	-	TRBJ1-2	-	CASSLVQAGNNYGYTF	TGTGCCAGCAGCTTAGTTCAGGCAGGGAATAACTATGGCTACACCTTC
TRBV4-3	-	TRBJ2-1	TRBD2	CASSQGPLADNEQFF	TGCGCCAGCAGCCAAGGTCCGCTAGCGGACAATGAGCAGTTCTTC
TRBV5-4	-	TRBJ1-2	TRBD1	CASSLRTGDGYTF	TGTGCCAGCAGCCTGAGGACAGGGGACGGCTACACCTTC
TRBV18	-	TRBJ1-4	TRBD1	CASSPRGQGEEKLFF	TGTGCCAGCTCACCGCGTGGACAGGGGGAAGAAAAACTGTTTTTT
TRBV30	-	TRBJ1-1	-	CAWSLDTYTEAFF	TGTGCCTGGAGTTTGGACACATACACTGAAGCTTTCTTT
TRBV5-1	few	TRBJ1-1	TRBD1	CASSSQGASVTEAFF	TGCGCCAGCAGCTCACAGGGGGCCTCGGTGACTGAAGCTTTCTTT
TRBV5-4	-	TRBJ2-7	-	CASSAAGWDEQYF	TGTGCCAGCAGTGCGGCGGGGTGGGACGAGCAGTACTTC
TRBV11-2	-	TRBJ1-1	TRBD1	CASSFGQGRTEAFF	TGTGCCAGCAGCTTCGGACAGGGGAGGACTGAAGCTTTCTTT
TRBV7-6	-	TRBJ1-6	-	CASSLRGQNSPLHF	TGTGCCAGCAGCTTAAGGGGACAAAATTCACCCCTCCACTTT
TRBV29-1	-	TRBJ2-2	-	CSVEDGSGTGELFF	TGCAGCGTTGAAGATGGCAGTGGCACCGGGGAGCTGTTTTTT
TRBV25-1	-	TRBJ2-2	-	CASSDSHTGSANTGELFF	TGTGCCAGCAGTGATTCCCATACAGGGTCTGCGAACACCGGGGAGCTGTTTTTT
TRBV7-2	-	TRBJ2-7	-	CASSLVSGVGNEQYF	TGTGCCAGCAGCTTAGTTTCTGGGGTCGGGAACGAGCAGTACTTC
TRBV7-9	-	TRBJ2-7	TRBD1	CASSPYARTGYLYEQYF	TGTGCCAGCAGCCCGTACGCCAGGACAGGGTATCTCTACGAGCAGTACTTC
TRBV29-1	-	TRBJ1-2	-	CSVEASGAQGYTF	TGCAGCGTTGAAGCCTCAGGTGCCCAGGGCTACACCTTC
TRBV9	-	TRBJ1-2	TRBD1	CASSPTDRGGGYTF	TGTGCCAGCAGCCCGACGGACAGGGGAGGAGGCTACACCTTC
TRBV3-1/TRBV3-2	-	TRBJ1-2	TRBD1	CASSRGTGGDLGYTF	TGTGCCAGCAGCCGGGGGACAGGGGGCGATCTTGGCTACACCTTC
TRBV6-2/TRBV6-3	-	TRBJ1-5	-	CASSYARGDQPQHF	TGTGCCAGCAGTTACGCCAGGGGTGATCAGCCCCAGCATTTT
TRBV5-1	-	TRBJ2-7	-	CASSHDRTYEQYF	TGCGCCAGCAGCCACGACAGGACCTACGAGCAGTACTTC
TRBV19	-	TRBJ1-5	-	CASSIGGSSNQPQHF	TGTGCCAGTAGTATAGGGGGCAGTAGCAATCAGCCCCAGCATTTT
TRBV10-1	-	TRBJ2-3	-	CASSESIPHLGGRTDTQYF	TGCGCCAGCAGTGAGTCCATCCCGCACTTAGGGGGAAGGACAGATACGCAGTATTTT
TRBV4-2	-	TRBJ1-2	-	CASSQDFRQPHYGYTF	TGTGCCAGCAGCCAAGATTTCCGACAACCCCACTATGGCTACACCTTC
TRBV24-1	-	TRBJ2-4	-	CATSLGGTDIQYF	TGTGCCACCAGTCTTGGCGGAACGGACATTCAGTACTTC
TRBV28	-	TRBJ2-1	TRBD2	CASNFLAGQYNEQFF	TGTGCCAGCAACTTTCTAGCGGGGCAATACAATGAGCAGTTCTTC
TRBV7-9	-	TRBJ2-3	TRBD1	CASSPGQVSDTQYF	TGTGCCAGCAGCCCGGGACAGGTATCCGATACGCAGTATTTT
TRBV2	-	TRBJ2-2	TRBD1	CASRFGTGATGELFF	TGTGCCAGCAGGTTCGGGACAGGGGCGACCGGGGAGCTGTTTTTT
TRBV30	-	TRBJ2-7	TRBD2	CACIQVRQREKYTQYF	TGTGCCTGTATTCAAGTGCGGCAGCGGGAGAAGTATACGCAGTACTTC